The 13 T cell receptor beta chains below come from one sample, sequenced in a study of early T cells in non-severe SARS-CoV-2 infection. TCRdb reprocessed the 5' RACE reads with MiXCR, giving one entry per CDR3 protein. The sample consists of 90,000 to 120,000 distinct CDR3 sequences, 8.5% to 14% of them appearing once. The sequenced sample consisted of whole blood. The receptors come from an adult who was a healthcare worker with PCR-confirmed SARS-CoV-2 infection or an uninfected control (not recorded which).

This clonotype was observed a handful of times. This rearrangement joins TRBV12-3 or TRBV12-4 to TRBJ2-7; D possibly corresponds to TRBD1 (5 bases). The CDR3 is made up of 15 amino acids. V lost 6 bases and J 2 bases, leaving 17 bases between the germline ends. CDR3 residues: CASSREGALPYEQYF. The CDR3 nucleotides are TGTGCCAGCAGCCGCGAAGGGGCCCTCCCCTACGAGCAGTACTTC.

This clonotype appeared a few times. V usage is TRBV4-1 and J usage is TRBJ1-6, with a tentative D call TRBD1 (5 bases). Germline assignment: CDR1 MGHRA and CDR2 YSYEKL. The CDR3 contains 13 residues. Trimming took off 6 bases at V and 7 bases at J, with 10 bases between the two ends. CDR3 nucleotide sequence: TGCGCCAGCAGACCCGCAGGGAATTCACCCCTCCACTTT. As protein: CASRPAGNSPLHF.

This chain links TRBV28 with TRBJ2-5; TRBD1 is a possible D gene (5 bases). The V gene's germline CDR1 is MDHEN and CDR2 SYDVKM. The CDR3 loop spans 14 amino acids. Trimming took off 6 bases at V and 2 bases at J, with 13 bases between the two ends. The CDR3 sequence: CASSAQDGQETQYF. The CDR3 DNA reads TGTGCCAGCAGCGCACAGGACGGGCAAGAGACCCAGTACTTC.

CDR3 loop: CASSQDHWPYGYTF. CDR3 DNA sequence: TGCGCCAGCAGCCAAGATCATTGGCCATATGGCTACACCTTC. The chain joins TRBV4-1 to TRBJ1-2; D unclear. Between the trimmed V and J ends, which lost 0 bases and 5 bases, there was a span of 10 bases. Germline V lookup: CDR1 MGHRA, CDR2 YSYEKL. This CDR3 has 14 amino acids.

This clonotype was observed a few times. The chain employs TRBV29-1 and TRBJ2-7; a weak D match, TRBD1 (5 bases). Germline values: CDR1 SQVTM, CDR2 ANQGSEA. Trimming stripped 4 bases from V and 2 bases from J, with 12 bases between. The CDR3 loop spans 13 amino acids. Here the CDR3 DNA reads TGCAGCGTTGTAACAGGCAGCGCCTACGAGCAGTACTTC. Translating gives CSVVTGSAYEQYF.

This clonotype was picked up many times. J is TRBJ1-1 and V is TRBV7-8; a possible D gene is TRBD1 (5 bases). The V end lost 2 bases, the J end lost 4 bases, and 14 bases lay between the germline ends. The germline gives CDR1 SGHVS, CDR2 FQNEAQ. The CDR3 has 15 amino acids. The DNA of the CDR3 is TGTGCCAGCAGCTTATTGTTCAGGGAAGGCACTGAAGCTTTCTTT. The encoded protein is CASSLLFREGTEAFF. Based on the CDR3 plus reference TRBV7-8 and TRBJ1-1, the full variable domain is GAGVSQSPRYKVAKRGQDVALRCDPISGHVSLFWYQQALGQGPEFLTYFQNEAQLDKSGLPSDRFFAERPEGSVSTLKIQRTQQEDSAVYLCASSLLFREGTEAFFGQGTRLTVV.

The sample holds many counts of this clonotype. J is TRBJ2-4 and V is TRBV20-1; no definite D call. The CDR3 runs 12 residues. Trimming stripped 5 bases from V and 5 bases from J, with 10 bases between. Germline V gene sequence: CDR1 DFQATT, CDR2 SNEGSKA (reference sequence). CDR3 in DNA: TGCAGTGCTCCCAAGAATCAAAACATTCAGTACTTC. This sequence encodes CSAPKNQNIQYF.

This clonotype was detected many times. The rearrangement uses TRBV11-2 and TRBJ2-7; D is undetermined. The CDR3 consists of 15 residues. Trimming cost V 3 bases and J 2 bases, with 14 bases left between them. The germline V gene has CDR1 SGHAT and CDR2 FQNNGV. CDR3 sequence (DNA): TGTGCCAGCAGCTTTTTTCAGGCCAGCCCCTACGAGCAGTACTTC. It codes for CASSFFQASPYEQYF.

In this sample, this clonotype turned up a few times. CDR3 bases: TGTGCCAGCAGTCAGTCTTCGAACTATGGCTACACCTTC. Translating gives CASSQSSNYGYTF. The chain couples TRBV2 to TRBJ1-2, with unresolved D. This CDR3 region has 13 residues. Deletions cut 5 bases from V and 2 bases from J, with 9 bases between. Germline V CDR1 and CDR2: SNHLY, FYNNEI.

The J gene is TRBJ2-1, the V gene TRBV3-1; D is uncertain. V was trimmed by 4 bases and J by 4 bases, leaving 14 bases between them. The germline gives CDR1 LGHDT, CDR2 YNNKEL (reference sequence). The CDR3 sequence is 15 residues long. CDR3 DNA: TGTGCCAGCAGCCGTGGGCAGCCAGATTACAATGAGCAGTTCTTC. Encoded protein: CASSRGQPDYNEQFF.

This clonotype came up many times. The V and J genes are TRBV20-1 and TRBJ2-4; tentative D call: TRBD2 (5 bases). Germline V gene lookup returns CDR1 DFQATT and CDR2 SNEGSKA (reference sequence). The CDR3 is 16 residues long. V was clipped by 0 bases and J by 7 bases, with 19 bases between them. The CDR3 DNA sequence: TGCAGTGCTAGAGATATAACCGCGGGCTCGGGGAACATTCAGTACTTC. The encoded protein is CSARDITAGSGNIQYF.

This clonotype occurred a few times. DNA of the CDR3: TGTGCCAGCAGCCCCCACGGTGAGCGGAACACCGGGGAGCTGTTTTTT. It translates to CASSPHGERNTGELFF. The rearrangement joins TRBV6-2 or TRBV6-3 to TRBJ2-2; D gene ambiguous. V was cut by 6 bases and J by 1 base, with 15 bases left in between. The CDR3 totals 16 residues. The germline V gene encodes CDR1 MNHEY and CDR2 SVGEGT.

This clonotype has a count of ten or more. The rearrangement uses TRBV6-1 and TRBJ2-7, with D possibly being TRBD2 (5 bases). The CDR3 spans 14 residues. Between the trimmed V and J ends, which lost 6 bases and 2 bases, there was a span of 14 bases. Looked up from germline, CDR1 is MNHNS and CDR2 is SASEGT. In DNA form, the CDR3 reads TGTGCCAGCAGCAGAGCGACGGGGACCTACGAGCAGTACTTC. Amino acid sequence: CASSRATGTYEQYF.